This TCR beta chain was sequenced for a study of T cells of healthy individuals. The V segment lost 0 bases and the J segment 9 bases; nucleotides outside the gene matches: 11. This CDR3 contains 17 residues. From germline, CDR1 is ENHRY and CDR2 SYGVKD. This clonotype was seen at least ten times. One entry per CDR3 protein, called by TCRdb with MiXCR from the 5' RACE reads. The sample includes fewer than 70,000 distinct CDR3 sequences, approximately 14% of them seen just once. This receptor was obtained from a human donor in good health. V gene TRBV10-3 combines with J gene TRBJ1-6; 7 bases align to TRBD1. CDR3 sequence: CAISESNPQGNGSPLHF. The CDR3 DNA reads TGTGCCATCAGTGAGTCGAATCCACAGGGGAACGGTTCACCCCTCCACTTT.